Reported below is one T cell receptor (beta chain). Its antigen is unknown. Trimming took off 5 bases at V and 2 bases at J, with 15 bases between the two ends. CDR3 length: 14 amino acids. CDR1 is SQVTM, CDR2 ANQGSEA, per germline. Random hexamers were used to reverse transcribe the RNA input (about 0.45 to 1 ug). TCR beta CDR3 was amplified by immunoSEQ covering 54 Vbeta and 13 Jbeta. In TCRdb, the immunoSEQ multiplex PCR reads were re-called with MiXCR into one record per CDR3 protein. The table lists 210,000 or so distinct CDR3 sequences, about 94% of them singletons. This specimen belongs to a study of CD8 T cells in Susac syndrome. Whole-study findings and limits: The authors found no clonal expansion in Susac syndrome CD4+ T cell repertoires.

TCR beta was sequenced from blood CD8+ and CD4+ T cells. Bulk CD8+ and CD4+ cells came from magnetic negative isolation; CD8+ TEMRA by FACS. The origin of this receptor is a human donor with Susac syndrome. The rearrangement joins TRBV29-1 to TRBJ1-2, with D perhaps matching TRBD1 (6 bases). Sequenced input: CD4+ T cells from PBMCs. The CDR3 coding sequence is TGCAGCGTTCTAAACCCCGGACAGAACTATGGCTACACCTTC. As protein: CSVLNPGQNYGYTF.